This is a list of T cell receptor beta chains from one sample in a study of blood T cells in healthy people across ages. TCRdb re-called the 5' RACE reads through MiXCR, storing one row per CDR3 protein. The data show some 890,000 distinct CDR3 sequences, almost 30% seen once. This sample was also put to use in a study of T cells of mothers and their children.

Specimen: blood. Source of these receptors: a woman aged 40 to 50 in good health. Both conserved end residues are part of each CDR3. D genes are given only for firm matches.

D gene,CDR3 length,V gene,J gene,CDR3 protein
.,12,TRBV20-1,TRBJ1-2,CSARGGAVGYTF
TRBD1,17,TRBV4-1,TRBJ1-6,CASSQGSARGIRSPLHF
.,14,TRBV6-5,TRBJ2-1,CASSSPQGHNEQFF
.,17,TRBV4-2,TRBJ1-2,CASSQDRRVQANYGYTF
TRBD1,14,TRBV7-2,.,CASSLDTTGSEQYF
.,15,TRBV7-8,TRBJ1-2,CASSLEVSTNYGYTF
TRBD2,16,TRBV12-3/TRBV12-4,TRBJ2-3,CASSHRTSGGGDTQYF
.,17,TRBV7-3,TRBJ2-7,CASSQRGGGTEPYEQYF
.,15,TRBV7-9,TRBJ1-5,CASSLGNLPDQPQHF
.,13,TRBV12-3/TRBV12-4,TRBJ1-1,CASTGPPGWEAFF
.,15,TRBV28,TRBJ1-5,CASSLSGRYNQPQHF
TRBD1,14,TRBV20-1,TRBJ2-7,CSARPQGALTEQYF
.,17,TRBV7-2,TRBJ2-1,CASSLAQGFSSYNEQFF
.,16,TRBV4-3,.,CASSQGGRGGLNEQYF
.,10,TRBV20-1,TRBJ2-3,CKIGTDTQYF
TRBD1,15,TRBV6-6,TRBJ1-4,CASRPPGQGDEKLFF
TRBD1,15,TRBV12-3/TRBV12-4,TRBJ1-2,CASSSGTGANYGYTF
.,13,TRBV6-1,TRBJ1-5,CASMGTSGQPQHF